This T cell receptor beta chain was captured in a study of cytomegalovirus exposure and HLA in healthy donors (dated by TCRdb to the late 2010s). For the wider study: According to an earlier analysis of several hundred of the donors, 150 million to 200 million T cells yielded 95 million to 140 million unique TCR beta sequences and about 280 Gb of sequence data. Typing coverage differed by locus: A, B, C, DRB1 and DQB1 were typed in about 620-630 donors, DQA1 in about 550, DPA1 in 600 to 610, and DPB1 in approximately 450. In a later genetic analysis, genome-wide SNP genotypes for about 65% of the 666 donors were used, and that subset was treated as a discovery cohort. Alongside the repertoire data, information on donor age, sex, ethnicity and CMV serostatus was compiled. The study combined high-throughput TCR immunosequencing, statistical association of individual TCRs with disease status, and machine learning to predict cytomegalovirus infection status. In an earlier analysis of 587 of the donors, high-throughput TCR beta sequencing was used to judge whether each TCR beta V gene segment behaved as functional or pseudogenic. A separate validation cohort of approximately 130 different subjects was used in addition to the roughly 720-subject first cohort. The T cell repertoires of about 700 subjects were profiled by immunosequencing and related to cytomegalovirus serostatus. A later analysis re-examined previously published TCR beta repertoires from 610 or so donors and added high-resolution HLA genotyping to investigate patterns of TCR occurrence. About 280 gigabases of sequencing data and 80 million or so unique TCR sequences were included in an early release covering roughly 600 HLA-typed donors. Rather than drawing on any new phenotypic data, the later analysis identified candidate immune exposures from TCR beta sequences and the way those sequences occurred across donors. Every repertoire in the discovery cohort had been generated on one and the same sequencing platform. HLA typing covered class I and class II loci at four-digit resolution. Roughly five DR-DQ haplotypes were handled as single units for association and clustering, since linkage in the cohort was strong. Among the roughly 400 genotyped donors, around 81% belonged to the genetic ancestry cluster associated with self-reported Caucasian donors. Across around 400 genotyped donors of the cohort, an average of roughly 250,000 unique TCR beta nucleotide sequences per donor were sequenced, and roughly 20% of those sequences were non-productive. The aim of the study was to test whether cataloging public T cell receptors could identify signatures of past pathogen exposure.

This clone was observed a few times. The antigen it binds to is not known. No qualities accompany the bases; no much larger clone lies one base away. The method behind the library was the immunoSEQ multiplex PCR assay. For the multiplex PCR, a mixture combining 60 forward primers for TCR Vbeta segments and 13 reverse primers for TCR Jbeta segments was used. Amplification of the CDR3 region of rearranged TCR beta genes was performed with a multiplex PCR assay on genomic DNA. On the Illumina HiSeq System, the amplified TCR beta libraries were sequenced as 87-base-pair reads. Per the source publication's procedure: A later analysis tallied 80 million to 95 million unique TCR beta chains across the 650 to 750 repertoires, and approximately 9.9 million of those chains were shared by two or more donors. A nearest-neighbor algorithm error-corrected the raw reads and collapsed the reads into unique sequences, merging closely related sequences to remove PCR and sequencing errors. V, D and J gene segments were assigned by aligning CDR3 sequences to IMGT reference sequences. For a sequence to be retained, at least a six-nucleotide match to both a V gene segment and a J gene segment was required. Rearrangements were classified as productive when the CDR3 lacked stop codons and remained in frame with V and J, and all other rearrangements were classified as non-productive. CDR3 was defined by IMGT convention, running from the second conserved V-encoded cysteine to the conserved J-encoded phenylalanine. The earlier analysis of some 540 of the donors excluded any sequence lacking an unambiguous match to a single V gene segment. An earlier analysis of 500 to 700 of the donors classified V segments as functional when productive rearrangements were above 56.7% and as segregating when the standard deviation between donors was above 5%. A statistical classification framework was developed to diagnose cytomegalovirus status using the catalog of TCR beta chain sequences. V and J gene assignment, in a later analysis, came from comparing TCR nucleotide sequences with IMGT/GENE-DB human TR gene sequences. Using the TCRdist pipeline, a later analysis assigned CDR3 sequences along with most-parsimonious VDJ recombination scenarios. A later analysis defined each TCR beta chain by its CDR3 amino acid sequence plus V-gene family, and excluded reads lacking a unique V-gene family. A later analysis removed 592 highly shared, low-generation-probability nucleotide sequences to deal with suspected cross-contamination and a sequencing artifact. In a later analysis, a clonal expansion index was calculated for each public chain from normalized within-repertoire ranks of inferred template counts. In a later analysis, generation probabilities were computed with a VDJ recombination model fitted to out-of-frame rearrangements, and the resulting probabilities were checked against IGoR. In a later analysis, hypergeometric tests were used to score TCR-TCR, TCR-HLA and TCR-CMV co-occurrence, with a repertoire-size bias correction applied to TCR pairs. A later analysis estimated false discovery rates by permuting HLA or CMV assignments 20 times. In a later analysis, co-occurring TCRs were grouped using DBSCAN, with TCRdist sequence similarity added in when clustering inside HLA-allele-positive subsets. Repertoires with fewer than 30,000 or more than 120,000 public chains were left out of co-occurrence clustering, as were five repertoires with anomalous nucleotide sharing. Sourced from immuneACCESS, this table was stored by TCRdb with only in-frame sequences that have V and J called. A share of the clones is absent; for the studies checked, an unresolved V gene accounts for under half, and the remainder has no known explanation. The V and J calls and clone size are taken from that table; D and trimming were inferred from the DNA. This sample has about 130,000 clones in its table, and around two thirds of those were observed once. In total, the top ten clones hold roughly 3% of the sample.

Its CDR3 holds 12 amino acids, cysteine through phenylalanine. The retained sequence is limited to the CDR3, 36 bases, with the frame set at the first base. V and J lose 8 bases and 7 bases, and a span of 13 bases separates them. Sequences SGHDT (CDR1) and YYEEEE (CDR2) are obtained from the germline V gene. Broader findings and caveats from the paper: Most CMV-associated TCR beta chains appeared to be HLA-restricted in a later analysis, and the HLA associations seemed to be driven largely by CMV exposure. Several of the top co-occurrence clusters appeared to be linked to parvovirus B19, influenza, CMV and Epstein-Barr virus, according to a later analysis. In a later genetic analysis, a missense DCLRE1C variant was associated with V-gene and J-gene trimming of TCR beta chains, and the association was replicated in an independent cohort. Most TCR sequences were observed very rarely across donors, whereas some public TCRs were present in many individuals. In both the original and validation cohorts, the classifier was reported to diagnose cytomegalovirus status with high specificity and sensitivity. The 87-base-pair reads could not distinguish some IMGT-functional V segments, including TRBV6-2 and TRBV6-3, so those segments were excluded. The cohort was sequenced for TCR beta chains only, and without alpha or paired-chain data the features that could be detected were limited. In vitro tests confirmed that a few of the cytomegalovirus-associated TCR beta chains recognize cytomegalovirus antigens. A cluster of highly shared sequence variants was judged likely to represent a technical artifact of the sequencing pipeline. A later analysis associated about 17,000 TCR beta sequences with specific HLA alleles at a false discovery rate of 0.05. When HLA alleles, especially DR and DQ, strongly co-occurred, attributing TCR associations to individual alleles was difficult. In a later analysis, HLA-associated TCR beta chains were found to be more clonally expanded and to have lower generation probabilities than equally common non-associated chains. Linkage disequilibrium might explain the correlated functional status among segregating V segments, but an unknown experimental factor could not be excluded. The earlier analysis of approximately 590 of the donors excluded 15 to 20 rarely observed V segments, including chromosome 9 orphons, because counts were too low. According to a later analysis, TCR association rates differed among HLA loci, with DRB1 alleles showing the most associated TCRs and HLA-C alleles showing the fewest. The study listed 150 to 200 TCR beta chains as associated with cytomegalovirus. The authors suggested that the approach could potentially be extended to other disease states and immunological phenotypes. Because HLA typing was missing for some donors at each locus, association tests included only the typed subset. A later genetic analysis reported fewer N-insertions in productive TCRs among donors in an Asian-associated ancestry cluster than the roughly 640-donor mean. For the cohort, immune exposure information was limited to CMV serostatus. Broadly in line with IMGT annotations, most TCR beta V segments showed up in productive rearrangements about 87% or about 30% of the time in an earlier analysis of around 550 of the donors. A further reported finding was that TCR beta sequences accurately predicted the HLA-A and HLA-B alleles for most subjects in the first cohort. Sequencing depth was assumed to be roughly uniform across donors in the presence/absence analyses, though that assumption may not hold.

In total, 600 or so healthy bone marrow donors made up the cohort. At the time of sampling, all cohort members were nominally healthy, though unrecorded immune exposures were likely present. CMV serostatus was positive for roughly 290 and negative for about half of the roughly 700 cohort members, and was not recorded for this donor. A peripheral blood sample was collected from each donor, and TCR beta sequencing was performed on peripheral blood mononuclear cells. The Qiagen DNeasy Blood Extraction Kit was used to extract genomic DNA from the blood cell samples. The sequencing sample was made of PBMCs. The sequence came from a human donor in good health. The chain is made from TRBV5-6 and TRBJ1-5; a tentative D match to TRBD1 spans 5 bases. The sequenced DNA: TGTGCCAGTTCTATGGGGGGACAGCCCCAGCATTTT. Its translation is CASSMGGQPQHF.